The 21 T cell receptor beta chains listed next were all sequenced from one sample in a study of T-cell reconstitution after alpha-beta-depleted transplantation in children. These receptors have no identified antigens. General observations from the study: T-cell counts and diversity were attributed mostly to newly produced T cells one year after transplant.

Preparation of the TCRbeta library involved a method that used unique molecular identifiers. TCRdb reanalysed the PCR reads using MiXCR and keeps one entry per CDR3 protein. The data hold 250,000 to 300,000 distinct CDR3 sequences, with almost 8% observed a single time. Specimen: peripheral blood, collected 360 days after TCRalphabeta/CD19-depleted stem cell transplant. These receptors were collected from a female patient aged 2-10 years who had a stem cell transplant for Fanconi anemia, so the T cells may come from the graft donor.

Concerning this clonotype itself: A much larger clone sits a single nucleotide away, making a read error possible. This chain connects TRBV28 to TRBJ2-3; 11 nucleotides match TRBD2. Germline-derived CDR1 and CDR2 are MDHEN and SYDVKM. Unmatched junction bases numbered 2, after V lost 3 bases and J lost 3 bases. The CDR3 has 15 amino acids. CDR3 protein: CASSLTSGETDTQYF. The CDR3 DNA reads as TGTGCCAGCAGTTTGACTAGCGGGGAGACAGATACGCAGTATTTT.

This clonotype was detected ten times or more. DNA for the CDR3: TGCAGTGCTAGTTTAATTCCTGGGCAAGAGACCCAGTACTTC. This gives the protein CSASLIPGQETQYF. The chain recombines TRBV20-1 with TRBJ2-5; D uncertain. This CDR3 region has 14 residues. Between the trimmed V and J ends, which lost 3 bases and 2 bases, there was a span of 13 bases. CDR1 is DFQATT and CDR2 is SNEGSKA in the germline V gene (reference sequence).

This clonotype was recorded a few times. The chain combines TRBV13 with TRBJ2-3; 12 nucleotides agree with TRBD2. The length of the CDR3 is 17 residues. Germline V gene sequence: CDR1 PRHDT, CDR2 FYEKMQ (reference sequence). J was trimmed by 5 bases and V by 5 bases; bases with no gene match: 11. Here the CDR3 reads CASSPGILAGGQDTQYF. The CDR3, as DNA: TGTGCCAGCAGCCCCGGGATACTAGCGGGGGGTCAAGATACGCAGTATTTT.

This clonotype occurred many times. The rearrangement uses TRBV24-1 and TRBJ2-1, with TRBD2 identical over 8 bases. The CDR3 is made up of 14 amino acids. The ends lost 0 bases at V and 9 bases at J; junction bases unmatched: 3. The germline V gene encodes CDR1 KGHDR and CDR2 SFDVKD. CDR3 bases: TGTGCCACCAGTGATTTGGGACTAGCTTTTGAGCAGTTCTTC. Encoded protein: CATSDLGLAFEQFF.

The rearrangement uses TRBV28 and TRBJ2-5; either TRBD1 or TRBD2 may fit D (5 bases each). Germline V gene sequence: CDR1 MDHEN, CDR2 SYDVKM. CDR3 length: 16 amino acids. Trimming stripped 4 bases from V and 5 bases from J, with 20 bases between. This chain's CDR3 is CASSSGTPPGSETQYF. CDR3 DNA: TGTGCCAGCAGTTCCGGGACCCCCCCAGGCTCGGAGACCCAGTACTTC.

This clonotype was counted many times. The V gene is TRBV12-3 or TRBV12-4, the J gene TRBJ2-7; TRBD2 matches at 11 bases. This CDR3 comprises 14 residues. J was trimmed by 1 base and V by 5 bases; bases with no gene match: 1. CDR3 in DNA: TGTGCCAGCAGTGCTAGCGGGAGGTCCTACGAGCAGTACTTC. It codes for CASSASGRSYEQYF.

This clonotype was counted only a few times. Its ends do not fully match the called genes, so a read error is possible. As DNA, the CDR3 is TGCTGTGCTAGAGATCTGAGGGCGCGATCGAGCACAGATACGCAGTATTTT. It encodes CCARDLRARSSTDTQYF. This chain joins TRBV20-1 and TRBJ2-3, with D possibly TRBD2 on 5 matching bases. Germline V CDR1 and CDR2: DFQATT, SNEGSKA (reference sequence). This CDR3 has 17 amino acids.

This clonotype was detected a few times. The V and J genes are TRBV25-1 and TRBJ2-5, with 8 bases lining up with TRBD2. Looked up from germline, CDR1 is MGHDK and CDR2 is SYGVNS. V lost 0 bases to trimming and J lost 5 bases; unmatched junction nucleotides: 11. CDR3 size: 17 residues. Here the CDR3 DNA reads TGTGCCAGCAGTGAATATGGGAGCGGGAGAGTCCGGGAGACCCAGTACTTC. It encodes CASSEYGSGRVRETQYF.

This clonotype was detected many times. This chain uses TRBV9 with TRBJ2-5; TRBD2 matches 11 bases. CDR3 length equals 16 residues. In germline, CDR1 is SGDLS, CDR2 YYNGEE. The junction had 2 bases not matched to a gene; V was cut back by 0 bases and J by 1 base. As DNA, the CDR3 is TGTGCCAGCAGCGTAGCTAGCGGGGGGCTCCAAGAGACCCAGTACTTC. Translation gives CASSVASGGLQETQYF.

In DNA form, the CDR3 reads TGTGCCAGCAGTAGGACAGGGGGCTACTATGGCTACACCTTC. Translation gives CASSRTGGYYGYTF. This chain links TRBV27 with TRBJ1-2; 11 nucleotides align to TRBD1. V shed 5 bases and J 3 bases; nucleotides not matched to a gene: 2. CDR3 length equals 14 residues. Germline lookup yields CDR1 MNHEY and CDR2 SMNVEV (reference sequence).

This clonotype was observed many times. The chain couples TRBV28 to TRBJ1-1, with 12 positions matching TRBD1. This CDR3 has 16 residues. The V segment lost 3 bases and the J segment 8 bases; nucleotides outside the gene matches: 10. CDR1 MDHEN and CDR2 SYDVKM come from the germline V gene. This chain's CDR3 is CASSLAGTGGALEAFF. CDR3 in DNA: TGTGCCAGCAGTTTGGCCGGGACAGGGGGCGCATTGGAAGCTTTCTTT.

This clonotype was recorded many times. The chain combines TRBV7-9 with TRBJ2-7, with D perhaps matching TRBD2 (6 bases). Looked up from germline, CDR1 is SEHNR and CDR2 is FQNEAQ (reference sequence). The CDR3 length is 15 residues. Trimming stripped 4 bases from V and 5 bases from J, with 18 bases between. CDR3 region: CASSSTSLARDEQYF. CDR3 sequence (DNA): TGTGCCAGCAGCTCCACTTCACTAGCCCGGGACGAGCAGTACTTC.

This clonotype occurred a few times. V and J are TRBV27 and TRBJ1-2; no firm D call. The CDR3 loop spans 14 amino acids. Germline V CDR1 and CDR2: MNHEY, SMNVEV (reference sequence). V lost 3 bases, J lost 8 bases, and 16 bases lay in between. The DNA for the CDR3 is TGTGCCAGCAGTTTCGGAGAGGGTCGGTGGGGCTACACCTTC. Translated, it gives CASSFGEGRWGYTF.

This clonotype was seen ten or more times. Here the CDR3 DNA reads TGTGCCAGCGGAACAGGGTTCTACGAGCAGTACTTC. The encoded protein is CASGTGFYEQYF. The chain carries TRBV28 and TRBJ2-7; tentatively, D is TRBD1 (6 bases). This CDR3 has 12 amino acids. V was cut by 8 bases and J by 3 bases, with 11 bases left in between. Germline V CDR1 and CDR2: MDHEN, SYDVKM.

The chain carries TRBV20-1 and TRBJ2-7; D is possibly TRBD1 (6 bases). CDR1 is DFQATT, CDR2 SNEGSKA, per germline (reference sequence). V was cut by 4 bases and J by 4 bases, with 14 bases left in between. The CDR3 is 13 amino acids. The CDR3 loop reads CSANGIGGYEQYF. The CDR3, as DNA: TGCAGTGCTAACGGGATAGGGGGTTACGAGCAGTACTTC.

Ten or more counts support this clonotype. V usage is TRBV12-3 or TRBV12-4 and J usage is TRBJ1-1, with 7 bases identical to TRBD1. The trim removed 4 bases at V and 2 bases at J, leaving 4 bases unmatched. This CDR3 comprises 14 residues. CDR3 residues: CASSYRQGNTEAFF. The CDR3 region has the DNA TGTGCCAGCAGTTACCGACAGGGAAACACTGAAGCTTTCTTT.

The chain is built from TRBV5-5 and TRBJ2-5, with D maybe TRBD1 (5 bases). Trimming stripped 2 bases from V and 5 bases from J, with 16 bases between. Germline V gene sequence: CDR1 SGHKS, CDR2 YYEKEE (reference sequence). The CDR3 totals 15 residues. Here the CDR3 reads CASSFNPQGWETQYF. The CDR3 DNA reads as TGTGCCAGCAGCTTCAATCCCCAGGGATGGGAGACCCAGTACTTC. The complete variable domain, with remaining parts taken from reference TRBV5-5 and TRBJ2-5, reads DAGVTQSPTHLIKTRGQQVTLRCSPISGHKSVSWYQQVLGQGPQFIFQYYEKEERGRGNFPDRFSARQFPNYSSELNVNALLLGDSALYLCASSFNPQGWETQYFGPGTRLLVL.

At least ten counts were recorded for this clonotype. The chain joins TRBV6-4 to TRBJ2-1, with D perhaps given as TRBD1 or TRBD2 (5 bases each). With 4 bases removed from V and 2 bases from J, the gap between germline ends came to 12 bases. Germline V gene sequence: CDR1 MRHNA, CDR2 SNTAGT. This CDR3 contains 15 residues. CDR3 sequence reads: CASSVNGAAYNEQFF. CDR3 DNA sequence: TGTGCCAGCAGTGTTAACGGGGCGGCCTACAATGAGCAGTTCTTC.

This clonotype was recorded at least ten times. CDR3: CAISNRGGVETQYF. The CDR3 DNA is TGTGCCATCAGTAATCGCGGGGGCGTGGAGACCCAGTACTTC. The V gene is TRBV10-3, the J gene TRBJ2-5; D perhaps matches TRBD2 (7 bases). V lost 5 bases and J 5 bases, leaving 15 bases between the germline ends. The germline V gene encodes CDR1 ENHRY and CDR2 SYGVKD. CDR3 size: 14 residues.

This clonotype was detected many times. The chain joins TRBV7-9 to TRBJ2-3, with TRBD2 matching 12 bases. CDR3 length: 17 amino acids. V shed 3 bases, J shed 6 bases, and the junction held 10 bases outside the gene matches. Germline values: CDR1 SEHNR, CDR2 FQNEAQ (reference sequence). CDR3 protein: CASSFISSGREGDTQYF. In DNA, the CDR3 is TGTGCCAGCAGCTTCATCTCTAGCGGGAGGGAAGGGGATACGCAGTATTTT.

This clonotype was seen only a few times. This chain uses TRBV3-1 with TRBJ2-5; D gene ambiguous. Trimming took off 0 bases at V and 7 bases at J, with 3 bases between the two ends. The CDR3 runs to 11 residues. The germline V gene has CDR1 LGHDT and CDR2 YNNKEL (reference sequence). CDR3 sequence reads: CASSQDWTQYF. The CDR3 DNA is TGTGCCAGCAGCCAAGACTGGACCCAGTACTTC.